The 14 T cell receptor beta chains below come from one sample, sequenced in a study of PD-1 blockade in classical Hodgkin lymphoma. Produced via immunoSEQ multiplex PCR; TCRdb's table is partial and in-frame only. The sample lists 50,000 or so clones, around 90% occurring once. Time point specified: cycle 4 day 1 (C4D1), after five to seven weeks of nivolumab. Exposure to brentuximab vedotin varied, and each patient had relapsed following autologous stem cell transplantation. The input for sequencing was peripheral blood mononuclear cells (PBMCs), taken before the fourth cycle of nivolumab. These receptors came from a human donor with classical Hodgkin lymphoma.

The chain is built from TRBV6-5 and TRBJ1-1; D call uncertain. Germline V gene data show CDR1 as MNHEY and CDR2 as SVGAGI. The length of the CDR3 is 15 residues. V was cut by 0 bases and J by 4 bases, with 12 bases left in between. CDR3 nucleotide sequence: TGTGCCAGCAGTTACTCAACGGGGTTAGGCACTGAAGCTTTCTTT. This gives the protein CASSYSTGLGTEAFF.

The chain links TRBV2 to TRBJ2-4; the match to TRBD2 covers 12 bases. CDR1 is SNHLY and CDR2 is FYNNEI in the germline V gene. The CDR3 is 19 amino acids. With 6 bases clipped from V and 3 bases from J, the junction kept 15 bases outside the gene matches. CDR3 region: CASRAQLAGGDFGKNIQYF. CDR3 in DNA: TGTGCCAGCAGGGCGCAGCTAGCGGGAGGGGACTTCGGCAAAAACATTCAGTACTTC. Using reference TRBV2 and TRBJ2-4 for the parts outside the CDR3, the full variable domain is EPEVTQTPSHQVTQMGQEVILRCVPISNHLYFYWYRQILGQKVEFLVSFYNNEISEKSEIFDDQFSVERPDGSNFTLKIRSTKLEDSAMYFCASRAQLAGGDFGKNIQYFGAGTRLSVL.

The chain carries TRBV2 and TRBJ2-2; TRBD1 aligns across 8 bases. CDR1 is SNHLY, CDR2 FYNNEI, per germline. With 10 bases clipped from V and 5 bases from J, the junction kept 15 bases outside the gene matches. The CDR3 sequence is 16 residues long. The CDR3 coding sequence is TGTGCCACCATCAGACCTGGACAGGGTAGGACCGGGGAGCTGTTTTTT. Amino acid sequence: CATIRPGQGRTGELFF.

The chain couples TRBV7-6 to TRBJ2-2; D uncertain. Germline CDR1 is SGHVS and CDR2 is FNYEAQ. Deletions cut 0 bases from V and 0 bases from J, with 11 bases between. There are 17 residues in the CDR3. As DNA, the CDR3 is TGTGCCAGCAGCTTAGCCGGCGTTATCGCGAACACCGGGGAGCTGTTTTTT. The encoded protein is CASSLAGVIANTGELFF.

The chain has TRBV13 and TRBJ2-3; TRBD1 matches at 7 bases. J lost 3 bases, V lost 5 bases, and 8 bases had no gene match. From germline, CDR1 is PRHDT and CDR2 FYEKMQ (reference sequence). The length of the CDR3 is 15 residues. The CDR3 spells CASSPGTESTDTQYF. The CDR3 DNA reads TGTGCCAGCAGCCCCGGGACAGAAAGTACAGATACGCAGTATTTT. The whole variable domain, remainder taken from reference TRBV13 and TRBJ2-3, is AAGVIQSPRHLIKEKRETATLKCYPIPRHDTVYWYQQGPGQDPQFLISFYEKMQSDKGSIPDRFSAQQFSDYHSELNMSSLELGDSALYFCASSPGTESTDTQYFGPGTRLTVL.

The chain recombines TRBV5-1 with TRBJ2-7; tentatively, D is TRBD1 (5 bases). Trimming stripped 4 bases from V and 4 bases from J, with 9 bases between. CDR1 is SGHRS, CDR2 YFSETQ, per germline. The CDR3 contains 12 residues. The CDR3 loop reads CASSPAGYEQYF. The CDR3, as DNA: TGCGCCAGCAGCCCCGCAGGGTACGAGCAGTACTTC. Looking up the rest from reference TRBV5-1 and TRBJ2-7 gives the full variable domain: KAGVTQTPRYLIKTRGQQVTLSCSPISGHRSVSWYQQTPGQGLQFLFEYFSETQRNKGNFPGRFSGRQFSNSRSEMNVSTLELGDSALYLCASSPAGYEQYFGPGTRLTVT.

This rearrangement joins TRBV5-8 to TRBJ2-2; 8 positions match TRBD1. Germline CDR1 is SGHTS and CDR2 is YDEGEE. With 2 bases clipped from V and 7 bases from J, the junction kept 7 bases outside the gene matches. CDR3 size: 15 residues. This chain's CDR3 is CASSLIQGVYGELFF. In nucleotides, the CDR3 is TGTGCCAGCAGCTTAATACAGGGGGTTTACGGGGAGCTGTTTTTT.

The rearrangement links TRBV11-2 to TRBJ2-7; D may be TRBD1 (6 bases). The CDR3 covers 14 residues. Per the germline V gene, CDR1 is SGHAT and CDR2 is FQNNGV. Trimming pared 1 base from V and 7 bases from J, leaving 14 bases between. The CDR3: CASSLATGSPEQYF. As DNA, the CDR3 is TGTGCCAGCAGCTTAGCCACAGGGTCCCCTGAGCAGTACTTC.

This rearrangement joins TRBV4-2 to TRBJ2-2; 9 nucleotides line up with TRBD2. Trimming cost V 1 base and J 5 bases; bases outside gene matches: 5. The CDR3 has 16 residues. CDR1 and CDR2 (germline): LGHNA, YNFKEQ. The CDR3 bases are TGTGCCAGCAGCCAAGCGACTAGCGGTTTTACCGGGGAGCTGTTTTTT. Residues: CASSQATSGFTGELFF.

The chain employs TRBV7-2 and TRBJ2-7; no definite D call. The CDR3 loop spans 14 amino acids. The germline V and J ends were trimmed by 3 bases and 1 base, with 10 bases remaining between them. Per germline, CDR1 SGHTA and CDR2 FQGNSA. CDR3 nucleotide sequence: TGTGCCAGCAGCTTTAATCCTCGGTCCTACGAGCAGTACTTC. Translating gives CASSFNPRSYEQYF. Together with reference TRBV7-2 and TRBJ2-7, the CDR3 gives the full variable domain: GAGVSQSPSNKVTEKGKDVELRCDPISGHTALYWYRQSLGQGLEFLIYFQGNSAPDKSGLPSDRFSAERTGGSVSTLTIQRTQQEDSAVYLCASSFNPRSYEQYFGPGTRLTVT.

The chain links TRBV5-1 to TRBJ2-5; D is unresolved. The V gene's germline CDR1 is SGHRS and CDR2 YFSETQ. Trimming removed 2 bases from V and 2 bases from J, with 10 bases in between. The CDR3 contains 14 residues. CDR3 in DNA: TGCGCCAGCAGCTTTTCCCGGAGTCAAGAGACCCAGTACTTC. This codes for CASSFSRSQETQYF.

The chain couples TRBV7-2 to TRBJ1-2, with D uncertain. Trimming took 4 bases from V and 6 from J, leaving 9 bases between them. The V gene's germline CDR1 is SGHTA and CDR2 FQGNSA. This CDR3 has 12 residues. This chain's CDR3 is CASSSQYHGYTF. The CDR3 DNA is TGTGCCAGCAGCTCACAGTACCATGGCTACACCTTC.

V is TRBV28 and J is TRBJ1-4; D remains unclear. This CDR3 spans 14 amino acids. Trimming removed 5 bases from V and 2 bases from J, with 9 bases in between. CDR1 and CDR2 (germline): MDHEN, SYDVKM. CDR3 sequence reads: CASSLSSTNEKLFF. The DNA of the CDR3 is TGTGCCAGCAGTCTTTCCAGCACTAATGAAAAACTGTTTTTT.

This clone was seen a handful of times. J is TRBJ2-7 and V is TRBV5-8, with 15 nucleotides matching TRBD2. J lost 5 bases, V lost 4 bases, and 7 bases had no gene match. Germline V gives CDR1 SGHTS, CDR2 YDEGEE. This CDR3 contains 16 residues. CDR3 sequence (DNA): TGTGCCAGCAGCCGGGGACTAGCGGGAGGATCGAACGAGCAGTACTTC. Protein: CASSRGLAGGSNEQYF.